This is a list of T cell receptor beta chains from one sample in a study of blood T cell repertoires in COVID-19. Profiled with immunoSEQ multiplex PCR; TCRdb holds only in-frame clones, not every one. The table has about 270,000 clones, around nine tenths seen once. The sequenced material came from PBMCs or T cells enriched from blood (not recorded which). These receptors were obtained from a woman under 30 who had recovered from COVID-19. The CDR3 runs from the conserved cysteine through the conserved F or W. The D gene is left open where the match is weak. For some rows the clone size is stated as once, few or many, or as a class when expanded; others skip it.

size: -; V: TRBV7-2; length: 14; D: -; J: TRBJ2-7; DNA: TGTGCCAGCAGCGGGCAGGGAAGCTCCTACGAGCAGTACTTC; CDR3: CASSGQGSSYEQYF
size: -; V: TRBV19; length: 16; D: TRBD2; J: TRBJ2-3; DNA: TGTGCCAGTAGTCGACGTAGCGGGACTAGCACAGATACGCAGTATTTT; CDR3: CASSRRSGTSTDTQYF
size: -; V: TRBV28; length: 13; D: TRBD1; J: TRBJ2-5; DNA: TGTGCCAGCAGTCACCACAGGGGAGAGACCCAGTACTTC; CDR3: CASSHHRGETQYF
size: -; V: TRBV11-2; length: 15; D: TRBD2; J: TRBJ2-1; DNA: TGTGCCAGCAGCTTAGTTGGACTAGCGGACAATGAGCAGTTCTTC; CDR3: CASSLVGLADNEQFF
size: -; V: TRBV6-5; length: 13; D: -; J: TRBJ1-1; DNA: TGTGCCAGCAGATACACGGGGAACACTGAAGCTTTCTTT; CDR3: CASRYTGNTEAFF
size: -; V: TRBV27; length: 15; D: TRBD1; J: TRBJ1-2; DNA: TGTGCCAGCAGTTTATCGGGACAGTCTAACTATGGCTACACCTTC; CDR3: CASSLSGQSNYGYTF
size: -; V: TRBV19; length: 15; D: -; J: TRBJ2-1; DNA: TGTGCCAGTAGTACAGGACAGAGTTATTACAATGAGCAGTTCTTC; CDR3: CASSTGQSYYNEQFF
size: -; V: TRBV6-6; length: 15; D: -; J: TRBJ1-5; DNA: TGTGCCAGCAGTTACCTCATTGGGCGTGATCAGCCCCAGCATTTT; CDR3: CASSYLIGRDQPQHF
size: few; V: TRBV5-4; length: 14; D: -; J: TRBJ1-4; DNA: TGTGCCAGCAGCCCTGGCCAGTGGGAGGAAAAACTGTTTTTT; CDR3: CASSPGQWEEKLFF
size: few; V: TRBV7-2; length: 16; D: TRBD1; J: TRBJ2-2; DNA: TGTGCCAGCAGCTTTTTGGGACAGGGAGGCACCGGGGAGCTGTTTTTT; CDR3: CASSFLGQGGTGELFF
size: -; V: TRBV5-1; length: 21; D: TRBD2; J: TRBJ2-2; DNA: TGCGCCAGCAGCGGGAGGGCTAACGGGACTAGCGGGTCTCTTTGGAGCGGGGAGCTGTTTTTT; CDR3: CASSGRANGTSGSLWSGELFF
size: -; V: TRBV28; length: 16; D: TRBD2; J: TRBJ2-1; DNA: TGTGCCAGCAGTTTAAGCGGGAGGGCCGTGGGTAATGAGCAGTTCTTC; CDR3: CASSLSGRAVGNEQFF
size: -; V: TRBV5-1; length: 16; D: -; J: TRBJ2-3; DNA: TGCGCCAGCAGCTTGGATGGCAGGAATTGGGCAGATACGCAGTATTTT; CDR3: CASSLDGRNWADTQYF
size: -; V: TRBV2; length: 14; D: -; J: TRBJ1-3; DNA: TGTGCCAGCGACCGCGGGGCCTCTGGAAACACCATATATTTT; CDR3: CASDRGASGNTIYF
size: -; V: TRBV3-1/TRBV3-2; length: 16; D: TRBD2; J: TRBJ2-3; DNA: TGTGCCAGCAGCCGGGGGGCTAGCGGGCTAGCGGGGCAGGTGGTTTTT; CDR3: CASSRGASGLAGQVVF
size: -; V: TRBV3-1/TRBV3-2; length: 16; D: TRBD1; J: TRBJ1-5; DNA: TGTGCCAGCAGCCAATTCACCGGGACAGGCAATCAGCCCCAGCATTTT; CDR3: CASSQFTGTGNQPQHF
size: -; V: TRBV5-1; length: 16; D: -; J: TRBJ2-4; DNA: TGCGCCAGCAGCTTTTCCGGGTTAGAGGCCAAAAACATTCAGTACTTC; CDR3: CASSFSGLEAKNIQYF
size: -; V: TRBV30; length: 14; D: -; J: TRBJ1-5; DNA: TGTGCCTGGAGTTCCCGACAGGAACATCAGCCCCAGCATTTT; CDR3: CAWSSRQEHQPQHF
size: -; V: TRBV9; length: 14; D: TRBD1; J: TRBJ1-2; DNA: TGTGCCAGCAGCGTAGAACAGGGGCACTATGGCTACACCTTC; CDR3: CASSVEQGHYGYTF
size: -; V: TRBV7-8; length: 15; D: TRBD2; J: TRBJ2-3; DNA: TGTGCCAGCAGCGCGCGGGGGGCGAGCACAGATACGCAGTATTTT; CDR3: CASSARGASTDTQYF
size: -; V: TRBV27; length: 14; D: TRBD2; J: TRBJ2-1; DNA: TGTGCCAGCAGTTTATATACTAGCGGGAGTGAGCAGTTCTTC; CDR3: CASSLYTSGSEQFF
size: once; V: TRBV18; length: 16; D: -; J: TRBJ2-3; DNA: TGTGCCAGCTCACAGACCGCGAGCGGCCTCACAGATACGCAGTATTTT; CDR3: CASSQTASGLTDTQYF